This section outlines one TCR beta chain sequence together with its context. Its antigen is unidentified. These data originate in a study of shared clonotypes between healthy human individuals. The donors, healthy adults who were HIV-negative, had experienced no recent acute infections or vaccinations. The CDR3 totals 16 residues. CDR1 is LGHNA and CDR2 is YSLEER in the germline V gene. V was clipped by 0 bases and J by 3 bases; unmatched bases: 4. Study-wide results and limits: How much donors shared clonotypes was expected to be affected by sequencing depth.

The run depth of the assay was deep. This table comes from immunoSEQ multiplex PCR, and its TCRdb copy is limited to in-frame clones, with some not included. The sample carries 1,400,000 or so clones, less than 99% recorded once. This rearrangement joins TRBV4-3 to TRBJ2-3; 9 bases align to TRBD1. Sequencing input: naive CD4+ T cells sorted from blood. Stated subset: CD45RA+ positively selected. The source of this sequence is a man aged 25-45 years in good health. The DNA for the CDR3 is TGCGCCAGCAGCCAAGATTGGACAGGGGATACAGATACGCAGTATTTT. Its translation is CASSQDWTGDTDTQYF.